This T cell receptor (beta chain) was sequenced for a study of early T cells in non-severe SARS-CoV-2 infection (dated by TCRdb to about 2021). In terms of the full investigation: Bulk RNA from unsorted whole blood was used for TCR sequencing, so alpha and beta chains could not be paired. General study outcomes and caveats: VDJdb matching was skewed toward anti-spike CD8 responses and likely underestimated virus-specific expansions, missing private and CD4 specificities.

Note on this clonotype: The antigen this receptor binds is unknown. Base qualities are missing; no much larger clone stands one base away.

A case-control design nested within a healthcare worker cohort in London, UK, was used, with weekly nasopharyngeal swab PCR tests and blood sampling performed. Healthcare workers were recruited during the week of the UK lockdown, between 23 and 31 March 2020, and followed weekly for up to roughly 15 weeks. The germline V gene gives CDR1 as SGHVS and CDR2 as FNYEAQ. The CDR3 goes from the cysteine to the phenylalanine over 15 residues. Of the read, only the CDR3 DNA is kept; its 45 bases are in frame from base 1. V is clipped by 1 base and J by 3 bases, and the sequence between their germline boundaries is 13 bases long. The method was 5' RACE. Sequencing relied on a NextSeq 500. In the TCR library protocol, unique molecular identifiers were attached to individual cDNA molecules to correct for PCR bias and sequencing error. Both TCR alpha and beta chains were sequenced, and tight co-correlation was observed between alpha and beta sequence abundances in each sample. Regarding the original processing steps: Decombinator V4 was used to annotate TCR sequences for V gene, J gene and CDR3. TCRs were defined as expanded if a significant change between any two time points was detected under a Poisson model with p below 0.0001. TCR abundances were normalised to the total number of TCRs sequenced in each sample and reported as counts per million. TRAV1-2 paired with TRAJ12, TRAJ20 or TRAJ33 defined MAIT TCRs, while TRAV10 paired with TRAJ18 defined iNKT TCRs. VDJdb, accessed on 1 November 2021, was searched for TCRs annotated for CMV, EBV and SARS-CoV-2, and TCRs annotated for more than one antigen were excluded. TCRdb reran the public reads through fastp at Q25 and MiXCR, keeping productive beta chains. Entries that share a CDR3 protein sequence are merged under the most common genes and DNA. TCRdb's processing, not the authors', yielded these V and J calls. This sample has approximately 22,000 distinct CDR3 sequences in its table, and 5% to 6% of those were observed once. The top ten constitute about 14% of the sample.

The TCR sequence derives from an adult who was a healthcare worker with PCR-confirmed SARS-CoV-2 infection or an uninfected control (not recorded which). The sample in question was whole blood, obtained at baseline. The chain uses TRBV7-6 and TRBJ2-7; TRBD1 could be the D gene, as 6 bases match. This receptor carries the CDR3 CASSLGGAGDYEQYF. In nucleotide form, the sequence is TGTGCCAGCAGCTTAGGCGGAGCAGGGGACTACGAGCAGTACTTC.